This entry lists 3 T cell receptor beta chains sequenced from one sample in a study of blood T cell repertoires in COVID-19. Generated by immunoSEQ multiplex PCR, the TCRdb table keeps only in-frame clones and is missing some. The repertoire holds 130,000 to 150,000 clones, with roughly 80% as singletons. Sequencing input: PBMCs or T cells enriched from blood (not recorded which). These receptor sequences come from a man aged 45-65 years who had recovered from COVID-19.

The chain recombines TRBV19 with TRBJ1-4; 10 bases align to TRBD1. CDR3 length: 14 residues. Trimming took 8 bases from V and 0 from J; bases not matched to a gene: 0. CDR1 is LNHDA and CDR2 is SQIVND in the germline V gene (reference sequence). This CDR3 reads CASGTGATNEKLFF. CDR3 coding DNA: TGTGCCAGTGGGACAGGGGCAACTAATGAAAAACTGTTTTTT. The full variable domain, its missing parts supplied by reference TRBV19 and TRBJ1-4, is DGGITQSPKYLFRKEGQNVTLSCEQNLNHDAMYWYRQDPGQGLRLIYYSQIVNDFQKGDIAEGYSVSREKKESFPLTVTSAQKNPTAFYLCASGTGATNEKLFFGSGTQLSVL.

The J gene is TRBJ1-1, the V gene TRBV2; possible D gene TRBD1, 5 bases. V lost 6 bases to trimming and J lost 0 bases, with 17 bases between them. Germline-derived CDR1 and CDR2 are SNHLY and FYNNEI. This CDR3 has 16 amino acids. CDR3 nucleotide sequence: TGTGCCAGCAGGAGGAGTGGGGCCATACTGAACACTGAAGCTTTCTTT. It translates to CASRRSGAILNTEAFF.

This clone was seen once. The chain is built from TRBV5-4 and TRBJ2-7, with D possibly matching TRBD2 (7 bases). V was trimmed by 0 bases and J by 3 bases, leaving 10 bases between them. Germline V gives CDR1 SGHNT, CDR2 YYREEE (reference sequence). The CDR3 has 14 amino acids. The CDR3 reads CASSLGGGNYEQYF. In DNA, the CDR3 is TGTGCCAGCAGCTTGGGGGGGGGCAACTACGAGCAGTACTTC.